This T cell receptor (beta chain) was found in a study of shared clonotypes between healthy human individuals. This clone has more than one count but fewer than ten. At the deep level, the assay was run. Every subset's genomic DNA went evenly onto several immunoSEQ plates. Sequenced by immunoSEQ multiplex PCR; TCRdb stores in-frame clones only, minus some. The sample has roughly 1,500,000 clones; 97% to 99% are singletons. Donors comprised only Caucasian adults living in Nashville, Tennessee. CDR1 and CDR2 from the germline V gene are WNHNN and SYGVQD (reference sequence). Trimming stripped 0 bases from V and 6 bases from J, with 12 bases between. This CDR3 is built from 14 residues.

Sequencing was done on a sample of naive CD4+ T cells sorted from blood. Subset indicated: CD45RA+ positively selected. The origin of this receptor is a young man in good health. V is TRBV10-1 and J is TRBJ2-7; D gene ambiguous. The CDR3 DNA follows: TGCGCCAGCAGTGAGTCGGGAAAGGCCGGCGAGCAGTACTTC. Encoded protein: CASSESGKAGEQYF.